Listed below are T cell receptor beta chains from one sample, sequenced in a study of blood T cell repertoires in COVID-19. Sequencing used immunoSEQ multiplex PCR; TCRdb keeps in-frame clones, though not all of them. The table shows more than 60,000 clones, with roughly nine tenths occurring only once. Sequenced: peripheral blood. Receptor source: a man over 45 with active COVID-19. Both conserved end residues are part of each CDR3. Each record gives: J gene, D gene, clone size, V gene, CDR3 protein, CDR3 DNA. The D gene is left open where the match is weak. Not all rows give a size; the values are once, few, many and, for expanded clones, a class.

j_call: TRBJ2-5
d_call: TRBD2
clone_size: .
v_call: TRBV6-5
cdr3_aa: CASRRLAGGIETQYF
cdr3_nt: TGTGCCAGCAGAAGACTAGCGGGAGGCATAGAGACCCAGTACTTC

j_call: TRBJ1-5
d_call: TRBD1
clone_size: .
v_call: TRBV28
cdr3_aa: CASSPGQGARNRNQPQHF
cdr3_nt: TGTGCCAGCAGTCCCGGACAGGGGGCCCGAAATCGCAATCAGCCCCAGCATTTT

j_call: TRBJ2-5
d_call: .
clone_size: .
v_call: TRBV11-2
cdr3_aa: CASSLVRVETQYF
cdr3_nt: TGTGCCAGCAGCTTAGTACGGGTGGAGACCCAGTACTTC

j_call: TRBJ2-1
d_call: .
clone_size: .
v_call: TRBV6-4
cdr3_aa: CASSYSRGSNEQFF
cdr3_nt: TGTGCCAGCAGTTATTCCCGGGGATCCAATGAGCAGTTCTTC

j_call: TRBJ1-1
d_call: .
clone_size: .
v_call: TRBV10-3
cdr3_aa: CAISGRVGVETEAFF
cdr3_nt: TGTGCCATCAGTGGTCGTGTAGGGGTAGAAACTGAAGCTTTCTTT

j_call: TRBJ1-2
d_call: .
clone_size: .
v_call: TRBV5-4
cdr3_aa: CASSFSEQGPLYGYTF
cdr3_nt: TGTGCCAGCAGCTTTTCGGAGCAGGGTCCCCTCTATGGCTACACCTTC

j_call: TRBJ2-1
d_call: TRBD1
clone_size: .
v_call: TRBV11-2
cdr3_aa: CASSRGQGADYEQFF
cdr3_nt: TGTGCCAGCAGCAGGGGACAGGGGGCGGACTATGAGCAGTTCTTC

j_call: TRBJ2-5
d_call: .
clone_size: .
v_call: TRBV7-2
cdr3_aa: CASSYIETQYF
cdr3_nt: TGTGCCAGCAGTTATATAGAGACCCAGTACTTC

j_call: TRBJ2-2
d_call: TRBD2
clone_size: .
v_call: TRBV4-1
cdr3_aa: CASSQGLAGVYTGELFF
cdr3_nt: TGCGCCAGCAGCCAAGGACTAGCGGGAGTGTACACCGGGGAGCTGTTTTTT

j_call: TRBJ1-4
d_call: TRBD1
clone_size: .
v_call: TRBV7-9
cdr3_aa: CASSAPAARGEKLFF
cdr3_nt: TGTGCCAGCAGCGCGCCAGCGGCCAGGGGGGAAAAACTGTTTTTT

j_call: TRBJ2-4
d_call: .
clone_size: .
v_call: TRBV7-3
cdr3_aa: CASSLGGRGAKNIQYF
cdr3_nt: TGTGCCAGCAGCTTAGGCGGGCGTGGAGCCAAAAACATTCAGTACTTC

j_call: TRBJ2-7
d_call: .
clone_size: .
v_call: TRBV3-1/TRBV3-2
cdr3_aa: CASSQLGSTPYEQYF
cdr3_nt: TGTGCCAGCAGCCAATTGGGGAGTACCCCCTACGAGCAGTACTTC

j_call: TRBJ2-7
d_call: TRBD1
clone_size: .
v_call: TRBV27
cdr3_aa: CASSRQGGSYEQYF
cdr3_nt: TGTGCCAGCAGCCGACAGGGTGGGAGCTACGAGCAGTACTTC

j_call: TRBJ2-7
d_call: .
clone_size: .
v_call: TRBV7-2
cdr3_aa: CASSPPSGTSYEQYF
cdr3_nt: TGTGCCAGCAGCCCACCGAGCGGTACGTCCTACGAGCAGTACTTC

j_call: TRBJ1-2
d_call: .
clone_size: .
v_call: TRBV28
cdr3_aa: CASSPEGNYGYTF
cdr3_nt: TGTGCCAGCAGCCCCGAGGGAAACTATGGCTACACCTTC

j_call: TRBJ2-3
d_call: TRBD2
clone_size: .
v_call: TRBV19
cdr3_aa: CASRDYSGGDTQYF
cdr3_nt: TGTGCCAGTAGGGACTACTCGGGGGGAGATACGCAGTATTTT

j_call: TRBJ2-7
d_call: .
clone_size: .
v_call: TRBV4-1
cdr3_aa: CASSHQGGLQTYEQYF
cdr3_nt: TGCGCCAGCAGCCACCAGGGGGGTCTACAAACCTACGAGCAGTACTTC

j_call: TRBJ2-5
d_call: .
clone_size: .
v_call: TRBV5-1
cdr3_aa: CASSRTGGETQYF
cdr3_nt: TGCGCCAGCAGCCGAACGGGTGGTGAGACCCAGTACTTC

j_call: TRBJ1-6
d_call: TRBD1
clone_size: .
v_call: TRBV9
cdr3_aa: CASSPRTGGDHSPLHF
cdr3_nt: TGTGCCAGCAGCCCAAGGACAGGGGGCGATCATTCACCCCTCCACTTT

j_call: TRBJ2-1
d_call: TRBD2
clone_size: .
v_call: TRBV7-9
cdr3_aa: CASSLGPRSGRENEQFF
cdr3_nt: TGTGCCAGCAGCTTGGGACCTCGGAGCGGGAGGGAGAATGAGCAGTTCTTC

j_call: TRBJ1-5
d_call: .
clone_size: .
v_call: TRBV2
cdr3_aa: CASSENPVYSNQPQHF
cdr3_nt: TGTGCCAGCAGTGAAAACCCCGTCTATAGCAATCAGCCCCAGCATTTT

j_call: TRBJ2-7
d_call: .
clone_size: .
v_call: TRBV12-3/TRBV12-4
cdr3_aa: CASSPVRYEQYF
cdr3_nt: TGTGCCAGCAGTCCAGTTCGATACGAGCAGTACTTC

j_call: TRBJ2-7
d_call: .
clone_size: once
v_call: TRBV5-8
cdr3_aa: CASSLGHGYYEQYF
cdr3_nt: TGTGCCAGCAGCTTGGGGCACGGGTATTACGAGCAGTACTTC

j_call: TRBJ2-1
d_call: .
clone_size: .
v_call: TRBV13
cdr3_aa: CASSPRRGSSYNEQFF
cdr3_nt: TGTGCCAGCAGCCCGAGGCGCGGAAGCTCCTACAATGAGCAGTTCTTC

j_call: TRBJ2-1
d_call: TRBD1
clone_size: once
v_call: TRBV7-2
cdr3_aa: CASSFPRGMPEQFF
cdr3_nt: TGTGCCAGCAGCTTCCCCAGGGGGATGCCTGAGCAGTTCTTC

j_call: TRBJ2-2
d_call: .
clone_size: few
v_call: TRBV24-1
cdr3_aa: CATSGYSGTGELFF
cdr3_nt: TGTGCCACCAGTGGCTACAGCGGGACCGGGGAGCTGTTTTTT

j_call: TRBJ2-5
d_call: .
clone_size: .
v_call: TRBV24-1
cdr3_aa: CATSDLQPGQETQYF
cdr3_nt: TGTGCCACCAGTGATTTGCAGCCAGGGCAGGAGACCCAGTACTTC

j_call: TRBJ2-3
d_call: TRBD2
clone_size: .
v_call: TRBV11-2
cdr3_aa: CASSLLSGSVTDTQYF
cdr3_nt: TGTGCCAGCAGCCTACTTAGCGGGAGCGTCACAGATACGCAGTATTTT

j_call: TRBJ2-7
d_call: .
clone_size: .
v_call: TRBV21-1
cdr3_aa: CASSKDDGFAYEQYF
cdr3_nt: TGTGCCAGCAGCAAAGATGACGGGTTTGCCTACGAGCAGTACTTC